The T cell receptor beta chain described here comes from a study of post-analysis software for immune sequencing data. Notes on the study in general: A handful of TRBV segments were significantly more frequent in patients than in controls. TRBV5-6, TRBV5-1 and TRBV20-1 were among these segments.

About this clonotype: Its specificity is unknown.

The germline gives CDR1 SGHRS, CDR2 YFSETQ. Between the trimmed V and J ends, which lost 0 bases and 8 bases, there was a span of 15 bases. This CDR3 has 15 amino acids. Unique molecular identifiers were built into the TCR beta cDNA libraries. TCRdb called the PCR reads again in MiXCR, with one record for every CDR3 protein. The table lists 550,000 to 700,000 distinct CDR3 sequences, 44% of them singletons, with 1.7% in the top ten. V and J are TRBV5-1 and TRBJ2-4; tentatively, D is TRBD1 or TRBD2 (5 bases each). Sequencing was carried out using blood. The receptor was derived from a girl aged 10 to 17 with multiple sclerosis. CDR3 loop: CASSLAREREDIQYF. The DNA of the CDR3 is TGCGCCAGCAGCTTGGCCAGGGAGCGAGAGGACATTCAGTACTTC.